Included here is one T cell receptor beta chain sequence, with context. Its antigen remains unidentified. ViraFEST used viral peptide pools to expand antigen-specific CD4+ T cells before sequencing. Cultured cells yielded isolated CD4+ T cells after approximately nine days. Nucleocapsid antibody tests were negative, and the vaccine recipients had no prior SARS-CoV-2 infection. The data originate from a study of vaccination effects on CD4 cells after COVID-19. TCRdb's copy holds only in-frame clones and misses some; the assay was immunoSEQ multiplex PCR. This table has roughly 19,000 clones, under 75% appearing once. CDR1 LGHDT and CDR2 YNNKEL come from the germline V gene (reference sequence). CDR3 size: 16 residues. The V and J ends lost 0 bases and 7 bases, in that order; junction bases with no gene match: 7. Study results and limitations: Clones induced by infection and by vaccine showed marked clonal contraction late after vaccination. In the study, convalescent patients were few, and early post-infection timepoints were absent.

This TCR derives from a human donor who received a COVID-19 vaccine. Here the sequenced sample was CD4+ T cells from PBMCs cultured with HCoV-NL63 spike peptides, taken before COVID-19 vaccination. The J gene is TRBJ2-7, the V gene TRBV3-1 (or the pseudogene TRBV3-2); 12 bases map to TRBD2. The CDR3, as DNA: TGTGCCAGCAGCCAAGATTTGACTAGCGGGAGCGGGGAGCAGTACTTC. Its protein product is CASSQDLTSGSGEQYF.